This T cell receptor (beta chain) was found in a study of memory CD4+ T cells and cytomegalovirus serostatus. Study background: Healthy Belgian adult donors included nine or ten CMV-positive and 24 CMV-negative people. Whole-study findings and limits: CD4+ memory repertoires contained about two fifths of the roughly 160 reported CMV TCRbeta sequences.

CDR3 length: 16 amino acids. Losses at the gene ends were 1 base for V and 5 bases for J; bases not matched to a gene: 3. The repertoire was sequenced with immunoSEQ multiplex PCR; TCRdb's copy has only in-frame clones and lacks some. The data show some 95,000 clones, 75% to 90% seen once. Single viable CD3+CD4+CD8-CD45RO+ cells were sorted as the memory CD4+ T cells. For this clone: Its antigen remains unknown.

The J gene is TRBJ2-1, the V gene TRBV23-1; TRBD2 agrees at 12 bases. TRBV23-1 qualifies as an ORF whose function is uncertain. This sequence was found in an adult in good health and CMV-seropositive. Sequencing input: memory CD4+ T cells from blood. The CDR3 sequence is CASSQCRLAGDNEQFF. CDR3 bases: TGCGCCAGCAGTCAATGCAGACTAGCGGGAGACAATGAGCAGTTCTTC.